What follows are 22 T cell receptor beta chains derived from one specimen sequenced in a study of tumor-infiltrating lymphocytes in primary liver carcinoma. With 500 ng total RNA as template and a constant-region primer, TCR beta cDNA was made. The TCR beta library was amplified through three nested multiplex PCR rounds in a modified ARM-PCR procedure. In the first two PCR rounds, TRBV1-TRBV30 forward primers were paired with a C-beta reverse primer, and each round lasted about 10 cycles. Each CDR3 protein is one row after TCRdb ran MiXCR on the multiplex PCR reads. The data show roughly 120,000 distinct CDR3 sequences, 64% seen once. The roughly 17-31 mg bulk tissue piece was not sorted before simultaneous RNA and DNA extraction. The material sequenced was liver tumor tissue from sampling region 3. Regarding subset: tumor region T3, left-lateral pole. The receptors were gathered from an older woman with primary liver carcinoma and hepatitis B virus infection.

Comments on this clonotype: Germline and junction disagree at one end, which may indicate a read error. V usage is TRBV30 and J usage is TRBJ1-5; TRBD1 is a possible D gene (5 bases). This CDR3 region has 14 residues. Germline CDR1 reads GTSNPN; CDR2 reads SVGIG (reference sequence). The chain's CDR3 is CAWRGVGSDQPQHF. CDR3 nucleotides: TGTGCCTGGAGGGGGGTGGGTAGCGATCAGCCCCAGCATTTT.

This chain links TRBV5-1 with TRBJ2-2; D uncertain. This CDR3 comprises 16 residues. Germline loops: CDR1 SGHRS, CDR2 YFSETQ. V was cut by 4 bases and J by 7 bases, with 20 bases left in between. CDR3 in amino acids: CASSVRTSRGHGELFF. The CDR3 DNA is TGCGCCAGCAGCGTGAGGACCTCCCGAGGTCACGGGGAGCTGTTTTTT.

As regards this clonotype: As the CDR3 is not closed by the conserved phenylalanine or tryptophan, this likely results from a read error. The CDR3 loop reads CASSLVGGLVSNEQFI. CDR3 sequence (DNA): TGTGCCAGCAGCTTAGTAGGGGGTTTAGTGTCCAATGAGCAGTTCATC. This chain joins TRBV11-3 and TRBJ2-1, with D possibly matching TRBD1 (6 bases). The V end was cut by 1 base, the J end by 6 bases, with 16 bases between. The CDR3 contains 16 residues. The germline V gene encodes CDR1 SGHNT and CDR2 YENEEA.

CDR3 bases: TGTGCCAGCAGCAAAGGACTAGCGGGAGGGCCGGGGGATGAGCAGTTCTTC. Translating gives CASSKGLAGGPGDEQFF. The chain joins TRBV11-2 to TRBJ2-1; the match to TRBD2 covers 15 bases. V was clipped by 5 bases and J by 8 bases; unmatched bases: 10. This CDR3 contains 17 residues. CDR1 SGHAT and CDR2 FQNNGV come from the germline V gene.

The genes are TRBV12-3 or TRBV12-4 and TRBJ2-1; 11 bases agree with TRBD2. The CDR3 is made up of 15 amino acids. J lost 10 bases, V lost 9 bases, and 14 bases had no gene match. For the CDR3, the DNA is TGTGCCAGTAGTCTGGGACGGTCTAGCGGGAGGGAGCAGTTCTTC. Its translation: CASSLGRSSGREQFF.

This chain joins TRBV29-1 and TRBJ2-7; TRBD2 might be the D (6 bases). Germline values: CDR1 SQVTM, CDR2 ANQGSEA. The CDR3 length is 13 residues. This CDR3 reads CRVKVAETYEQYF. The CDR3 DNA sequence: TGCAGGGTTAAAGTAGCGGAGACCTACGAGCAGTACTTC.

The chain employs TRBV29-1 and TRBJ1-2; 7 bases line up with TRBD1. CDR3 size: 14 residues. V trimming: 4 bases; J trimming: 12 bases; junction bases outside the gene matches: 17. Germline V gene data show CDR1 as SQVTM and CDR2 as ANQGSEA. CDR3 loop: CSVGGNTGDRGHTF. The CDR3 bases are TGCAGCGTTGGAGGGAATACAGGGGATCGCGGCCACACCTTC.

A remark on this clonotype: Sequence at one end of the junction differs from germline and may be a read error. The V and J genes are TRBV12-3 or TRBV12-4 and TRBJ1-1; D unclear. The CDR3 runs to 15 residues. The CDR3 bases are TGTGCCAGCAGCCGCTCGGAGAGACTGAACACTGAAGGTTTCTTT. Translated, it gives CASSRSERLNTEGFF.

Points on this clonotype: Sequence at one end of the junction differs from germline and may be a read error. J is TRBJ2-1 and V is TRBV11-2, with D perhaps TRBD2 (6 bases). CDR3 length: 17 amino acids. Germline CDR1 SGHAT, CDR2 FQNNGV. CDR3 sequence: CASSLVQRLVGDNEQLF. For the CDR3, the DNA is TGTGCCAGCAGCTTAGTTCAGAGACTAGTGGGAGACAATGAGCAGCTCTTC.

This chain's CDR3 is CASSFLQGGTEAFF. CDR3 sequence (DNA): TGTGCCAGCAGTTTTTTGCAGGGGGGCACTGAAGCTTTCTTT. The chain is built from TRBV28 and TRBJ1-1, with TRBD1 matching over 7 bases. Germline lookup yields CDR1 MDHEN and CDR2 SYDVKM. With V trimmed by 3 bases and J by 4 bases, 5 bases remained unmatched. This CDR3 has 14 residues. Variable domain in full (rest from reference TRBV28 and TRBJ1-1): DVKVTQSSRYLVKRTGEKVFLECVQDMDHENMFWYRQDPGLGLRLIYFSYDVKMKEKGDIPEGYSVSREKKERFSLILESASTNQTSMYLCASSFLQGGTEAFFGQGTRLTVV.

This clonotype was observed a handful of times. V gene TRBV29-1 combines with J gene TRBJ2-1, with 7 bases identical to TRBD2. The germline V gene encodes CDR1 SQVTM and CDR2 ANQGSEA. After removal of 5 bases from V and 3 bases from J, the junction contained 4 bases not matched to a gene. The CDR3 length is 13 residues. CDR3 amino acids: CSVKRDRYNEQFF. The CDR3 DNA reads TGCAGCGTTAAGCGGGATCGCTACAATGAGCAGTTCTTC.

Turning to this clonotype: An end of the junction differs from the germline gene, which may be a read error. The chain recombines TRBV11-2 with TRBJ2-7; TRBD1 is a possible D gene (5 bases). Germline V gives CDR1 SGHAT, CDR2 FQNNGV. This CDR3 region has 14 residues. In nucleotides, the CDR3 is TGTGCCAGTAGCTTGAGGAGATGGGGCTACAAGCAGTACTTC. It is translated as CASSLRRWGYKQYF.

The chain is built from TRBV28 and TRBJ2-7, with D perhaps given as TRBD1 or TRBD2 (5 bases each). The germline V gene encodes CDR1 MDHEN and CDR2 SYDVKM. V lost 10 bases to trimming and J lost 5 bases, with 21 bases between them. The CDR3 spans 14 residues. The CDR3 DNA is TGTGCCACCACCTCTGGAGAACGGGGACACGAGCAGTACTTC. Its translation is CATTSGERGHEQYF.

This clonotype was observed a handful of times. At one of its ends the junction is not consistent with the germline gene, which may arise from a read error. The gene calls are TRBV28 and TRBJ2-7; the D call may be TRBD1 or TRBD2 (11 bases each). CDR1 is MDHEN and CDR2 is SYDVKM in the germline V gene. This CDR3 has 18 residues. CDR3 in amino acids: CVSSTSGTGGTSGYEQYF. The CDR3 DNA reads TGTGTCAGCAGTACCTCCGGGACAGGGGGGACTAGCGGTTACGAGCAGTACTTC.

Remarks on this clonotype: Lacking the conserved final phenylalanine or tryptophan, this CDR3 likely reflects a read error. V gene TRBV11-3 combines with J gene TRBJ2-3; possible D gene TRBD2, 6 bases. The CDR3 is made up of 17 amino acids. Trimming took off 3 bases at V and 2 bases at J, with 18 bases between the two ends. The V gene's germline CDR1 is SGHNT and CDR2 YENEEA. This CDR3 is CASSFGLGSGLTDTQYL. In DNA, the CDR3 is TGTGCCAGCAGCTTCGGACTCGGGAGCGGCCTCACAGATACGCAGTATTTA.

Many counts were recorded for this clonotype. The rearrangement uses TRBV10-3 and TRBJ1-4; D is undetermined. Germline CDR1 reads ENHRY; CDR2 reads SYGVKD. V lost 1 base to trimming and J lost 6 bases, with 6 bases between them. The CDR3 totals 13 residues. The CDR3 sequence: CAISEFPDEKLFF. As DNA, the CDR3 is TGTGCCATCAGTGAGTTTCCAGATGAAAAACTGTTTTTT.

This clonotype was observed a handful of times. This sequence joins TRBV28 and TRBJ2-1; 7 bases are shared with TRBD2. The germline V gene has CDR1 MDHEN and CDR2 SYDVKM. V was pared by 4 bases and J by 4 bases, with 10 bases of the junction left unmatched. The CDR3 has 16 residues. The CDR3: CASSSLGRETYNEQFF. Written as DNA, the CDR3 is TGTGCCAGCAGTTCCCTAGGGCGGGAGACTTACAATGAGCAGTTCTTC.

Of note for this clonotype: No conserved phenylalanine or tryptophan is present at the end of the CDR3, so a read error is the likely explanation. CDR3 DNA: TGCGCCAGCAGCCTCGCACAGGGGGCTGGGGTAAACAATGAGCAGTTCCTC. As protein: CASSLAQGAGVNNEQFL. The chain employs TRBV4-1 and TRBJ2-1; 9 positions match TRBD1. Germline V gives CDR1 MGHRA, CDR2 YSYEKL. The CDR3 is 17 residues long. Trimming cost V 4 bases and J 5 bases; bases outside gene matches: 12.

Regarding this clonotype: A much larger clone lies a single base off, so this may be a read error. The chain uses TRBV29-1 and TRBJ2-3, with D maybe TRBD2 (5 bases). The CDR3 extends over 15 amino acids. The germline CDR1 and CDR2 sequences are SQVTM and ANQGSEA. The CDR3 region is CNVAGRRASSDTQYF. Written as DNA, the CDR3 is TGCAACGTCGCCGGCCGGCGCGCTAGCTCAGATACGCAGTATTTT.

Many counts were recorded for this clonotype. This rearrangement joins TRBV29-1 to TRBJ2-7; 8 bases fit TRBD1. CDR3 length equals 14 residues. Germline CDR1 is SQVTM and CDR2 is ANQGSEA. The V gene end was trimmed by 8 bases and the J gene end by 0 bases; junction bases not matched to a gene: 9. CDR3 loop: CSIRPGTGSYEQYF. The CDR3 bases are TGCAGCATAAGACCTGGGACAGGCTCCTACGAGCAGTACTTC.

This clonotype came up many times. The gene calls are TRBV12-3 or TRBV12-4 and TRBJ2-1; TRBD1 agrees at 8 bases. The trim removed 8 bases at V and 10 bases at J, leaving 13 bases unmatched. The CDR3 consists of 14 residues. The CDR3: CASRRDRILYEQFF. As DNA, the CDR3 is TGTGCCAGCCGACGGGACAGGATACTATACGAGCAGTTCTTC.

The CDR3 loop is CASTSTNTEAFF. Here the CDR3 DNA reads TGCGCCAGCACATCAACGAACACTGAAGCTTTCTTT. The chain couples TRBV23-1 to TRBJ1-1; no firm D call. TRBV23-1 is recorded as an ORF, its role being uncertain. V shed 7 bases and J shed 1 base, with 7 bases lying between them. The CDR3 is 12 residues long.